The 30 T cell receptor beta chains below come from one sample, sequenced in a study of blood T cell repertoires in COVID-19. Some clones are missing from TCRdb's copy, which holds only in-frame ones; the method was immunoSEQ multiplex PCR. The repertoire holds 200,000 to 300,000 clones, with about 91% as singletons. The sample comprised PBMCs or T cells enriched from blood (not recorded which). The receptor source for this set is a woman between 40 and 55 years old with acute COVID-19.

The rearrangement links TRBV5-1 to TRBJ2-7; weak D call: TRBD1 (5 bases). CDR3 length equals 14 residues. With 0 bases removed from V and 5 bases from J, the gap between germline ends came to 12 bases. Per the germline V gene, CDR1 is SGHRS and CDR2 is YFSETQ. The CDR3 nucleotides read TGCGCCAGCAGCTTGGAAAGGGGAAAAGACGAGCAGTACTTC. Encoded protein: CASSLERGKDEQYF.

The chain joins TRBV20-1 to TRBJ2-1, with 8 bases lining up with TRBD1. The junction had 5 bases not matched to a gene; V was cut back by 3 bases and J by 7 bases. Germline CDR1 and CDR2: DFQATT and SNEGSKA (reference sequence). The CDR3 runs to 13 residues. CDR3 sequence reads: CSASGQGSNEQFF. The CDR3, as DNA: TGCAGTGCTAGTGGACAGGGTTCGAATGAGCAGTTCTTC.

The rearrangement links TRBV4-3 to TRBJ2-7; D is perhaps TRBD2 (5 bases). The CDR3 is 13 residues long. Trimming left V 0 bases short and J 6 bases short, with 9 bases between. Germline CDR1 and CDR2: LGHNA and YSLEER. CDR3 loop: CASSQDTRGEQYF. The CDR3 DNA follows: TGCGCCAGCAGCCAAGATACTAGAGGCGAGCAGTACTTC.

This chain joins TRBV5-4 and TRBJ2-7; weak D call: TRBD1 (7 bases). The CDR3 has 16 residues. V was shortened by 0 bases and J by 5 bases, with 18 bases between the two germline ends. Looked up from germline, CDR1 is SGHNT and CDR2 is YYREEE (reference sequence). In nucleotides, the CDR3 is TGTGCCAGCAGCTTGGGCGGGACAGTCCGAGTCAACGAGCAGTACTTC. It specifies CASSLGGTVRVNEQYF.

The chain carries TRBV27 and TRBJ1-3, with 7 bases identical to TRBD1. The germline V gene encodes CDR1 MNHEY and CDR2 SMNVEV (reference sequence). Trimming cost V 5 bases and J 7 bases; bases outside gene matches: 17. CDR3 length: 17 residues. In nucleotides, the CDR3 is TGTGCCAGCAGTCCAGACAGGGTCACCCCCGGCCTTAACACCATATATTTT. It yields the protein CASSPDRVTPGLNTIYF.

The chain joins TRBV30 to TRBJ2-7; 8 bases are shared with TRBD1. The germline V gene encodes CDR1 GTSNPN and CDR2 SVGIG (reference sequence). CDR3 length: 16 amino acids. J lost 0 bases, V lost 0 bases, and 7 bases had no gene match. The CDR3 DNA is TGTGCCTGGAGTGTACGTGGACAGGGCCACTCCTACGAGCAGTACTTC. It is translated as CAWSVRGQGHSYEQYF.

V usage is TRBV10-3 and J usage is TRBJ2-1; 8 bases are shared with TRBD2. This CDR3 has 13 amino acids. Germline lookup yields CDR1 ENHRY and CDR2 SYGVKD. J was trimmed by 3 bases and V by 10 bases; bases with no gene match: 5. CDR3 amino acids: CATRGGFYNEQFF. DNA for the CDR3: TGTGCCACTCGCGGGGGGTTCTACAATGAGCAGTTCTTC.

The chain couples TRBV11-2 to TRBJ2-1; the D gene is possibly TRBD1 (5 bases). From germline, CDR1 is SGHAT and CDR2 FQNNGV. The V gene lost 1 base and the J gene lost 4 bases, with 11 bases spanning the gap. This CDR3 has 15 residues. CDR3 DNA sequence: TGTGCCAGCAGCTTAGGATTCAGGGAATACAATGAGCAGTTCTTC. The encoded protein is CASSLGFREYNEQFF.

The CDR3 DNA reads as TGTGCCAGCAGCTTGCTAGTACCTAATTCACCCCTCCACTTT. It yields the protein CASSLLVPNSPLHF. J is TRBJ1-6 and V is TRBV5-8, with D hard to call. The ends were cut back, 1 base at V and 6 bases at J, with 8 bases in the middle. This CDR3 is 14 amino acids long. The germline V gene encodes CDR1 SGHTS and CDR2 YDEGEE.

The CDR3 loop is CASSQGGDRTDTQYF. Written as DNA, the CDR3 is TGCGCCAGCAGCCAAGGGGGGGACCGCACAGATACGCAGTATTTT. The chain is built from TRBV4-3 and TRBJ2-3, with D tentatively TRBD2 (6 bases). V lost 1 base, J lost 1 base, and 9 bases lay in between. The CDR3 runs 15 residues. Germline V gene lookup returns CDR1 LGHNA and CDR2 YSLEER.

This chain connects TRBV30 to TRBJ1-6, with 7 bases that match TRBD1. J was trimmed by 9 bases and V by 3 bases; bases with no gene match: 5. The germline gives CDR1 GTSNPN, CDR2 SVGIG (reference sequence). The CDR3 sequence is 13 residues long. In DNA form, the CDR3 reads TGTGCCTGGAGGGGACAGTTGAGTTCACCCCTCCACTTT. It translates to CAWRGQLSSPLHF.

This clone was counted a single time. This rearrangement joins TRBV10-3 to TRBJ2-2, with 7 positions matching TRBD2. Per germline, CDR1 ENHRY and CDR2 SYGVKD. The CDR3 has 13 residues. Trimming at V came to 8 bases and at J to 7 bases, leaving 7 bases not matched to a gene. The CDR3 is CAIEERGHGELFF. The CDR3, as DNA: TGTGCCATCGAAGAGCGGGGTCACGGGGAGCTGTTTTTT.

This sequence joins TRBV5-1 and TRBJ2-3, with D perhaps matching TRBD2 (6 bases). Germline V lookup: CDR1 SGHRS, CDR2 YFSETQ. Trimming took 4 bases from V and 3 from J, leaving 12 bases between them. The CDR3 contains 14 residues. CDR3 coding DNA: TGCGCCAGCAGCCCGGGGGAAAATACAGATACGCAGTATTTT. This encodes CASSPGENTDTQYF.

The J gene is TRBJ2-3, the V gene TRBV3-1 (or the pseudogene TRBV3-2); the match to TRBD2 covers 8 bases. Germline CDR1 reads LGHDT; CDR2 reads YNNKEL (reference sequence). CDR3 size: 18 residues. Trimming removed 2 bases from V and 4 bases from J; junction bases left unmatched: 14. The CDR3 DNA reads as TGTGCCAGCAGCCAAACCCCCGGGGGTCGGGGGGGCCCAGATACGCAGTATTTT. The encoded protein is CASSQTPGGRGGPDTQYF.

This clone is a singleton in its sample. The CDR3 here is CASSFGQGREQYF. The CDR3, as DNA: TGCGCCAGCAGCTTTGGACAGGGGAGGGAGCAGTACTTC. The V and J genes are TRBV5-1 and TRBJ2-7; 9 bases fit TRBD1. The CDR3 consists of 13 residues. Trimming took 2 bases from V and 7 from J; bases not matched to a gene: 4. Germline assignment: CDR1 SGHRS and CDR2 YFSETQ.

The gene calls are TRBV5-5 and TRBJ2-7; perhaps TRBD2 as D (6 bases). The V gene lost 2 bases and the J gene lost 6 bases, with 18 bases spanning the gap. The CDR3 length is 15 residues. Germline assignment: CDR1 SGHKS and CDR2 YYEKEE (reference sequence). The CDR3, as DNA: TGTGCCAGCAGCTTATCTGGAGGGTCCAGTGGCGAGCAGTACTTC. Translating it yields CASSLSGGSSGEQYF.

This rearrangement joins TRBV24-1 to TRBJ1-5; 8 bases line up with TRBD1. The germline gives CDR1 KGHDR, CDR2 SFDVKD. The V gene end was trimmed by 7 bases and the J gene end by 4 bases; junction bases not matched to a gene: 2. The CDR3 runs 13 residues. The DNA of the CDR3 is TGTGCCACCAGCAGGGGGCGAAATCAGCCCCAGCATTTT. Translating it yields CATSRGRNQPQHF.

V is TRBV7-8 and J is TRBJ2-3; D perhaps matches TRBD2 (6 bases). The CDR3 is 16 residues long. The germline V and J ends were trimmed by 1 base and 4 bases, with 15 bases remaining between them. Germline values: CDR1 SGHVS, CDR2 FQNEAQ. In DNA form, the CDR3 reads TGTGCCAGCAGCTTAGTTCTGGGAGGTCGATCAGATACGCAGTATTTT. It encodes CASSLVLGGRSDTQYF. The full variable domain, its missing parts supplied by reference TRBV7-8 and TRBJ2-3, is GAGVSQSPRYKVAKRGQDVALRCDPISGHVSLFWYQQALGQGPEFLTYFQNEAQLDKSGLPSDRFFAERPEGSVSTLKIQRTQQEDSAVYLCASSLVLGGRSDTQYFGPGTRLTVL.

The rearrangement joins TRBV7-9 to TRBJ1-1, with no clear D. The germline V gene has CDR1 SEHNR and CDR2 FQNEAQ (reference sequence). Trimming took 0 bases from V and 8 from J, leaving 13 bases between them. There are 14 residues in the CDR3. As DNA, the CDR3 is TGTGCCAGCAGCTTAGCTTACCGGGGAACCGAAGCTTTCTTT. Residues: CASSLAYRGTEAFF.

This clone has only one observation. This chain links TRBV2 with TRBJ1-6, with a tentative D call TRBD1 (5 bases). Per the germline V gene, CDR1 is SNHLY and CDR2 is FYNNEI. This CDR3 region has 18 residues. Between the trimmed V and J ends, which lost 5 bases and 0 bases, there was a span of 17 bases. The CDR3 DNA reads TGTGCCAGCAGTCCTGAAGGGGAGGGTAGCTCCTATAATTCACCCCTCCACTTT. Translated: CASSPEGEGSSYNSPLHF.

V and J are TRBV7-2 and TRBJ2-2; 10 positions agree with TRBD1. V shed 1 base, J shed 1 base, and the junction held 0 bases outside the gene matches. The CDR3 is 16 residues long. Germline V gene data show CDR1 as SGHTA and CDR2 as FQGNSA. Here the CDR3 reads CASSLGTGGNTGELFF. The DNA of the CDR3 is TGTGCCAGCAGCTTAGGGACAGGGGGGAACACCGGGGAGCTGTTTTTT.

The chain links TRBV18 to TRBJ2-7; D gene ambiguous. The CDR3 length is 14 residues. Per germline, CDR1 KGHSH and CDR2 LQKENI. Trimming cost V 1 base and J 0 bases, with 7 bases left between them. In DNA form, the CDR3 reads TGTGCCAGCTCACCACTGCCCAGCTCCTACGAGCAGTACTTC. It encodes CASSPLPSSYEQYF.

This chain joins TRBV29-1 and TRBJ2-2, with 9 bases fitting TRBD1. This CDR3 has 14 residues. V lost 7 bases and J lost 6; bases outside the gene matches: 9. The germline CDR1 and CDR2 sequences are SQVTM and ANQGSEA. The DNA of the CDR3 is TGCAGCGGTACAGGGGGCGCAGGGGCCGGGGAGCTGTTTTTT. Translation: CSGTGGAGAGELFF.

V gene TRBV6-5 combines with J gene TRBJ1-6; D is unresolved. The germline CDR1 and CDR2 sequences are MNHEY and SVGAGI. V shed 5 bases and J shed 7 bases, with 12 bases lying between them. The CDR3 loop spans 14 amino acids. Here the CDR3 DNA reads TGTGCCAGCAGTCCTACCATTAGCAATTCACCCCTCCACTTT. Translated, it gives CASSPTISNSPLHF.

V gene TRBV2 combines with J gene TRBJ2-3; 8 bases map to TRBD2. Trimming took 7 bases from V and 2 from J; bases not matched to a gene: 8. Germline CDR1 SNHLY, CDR2 FYNNEI. This CDR3 spans 15 amino acids. The CDR3 coding sequence is TGTGCCAGCAAATCCGGACTAGCCGACACAGATACGCAGTATTTT. Its translation is CASKSGLADTDTQYF.

V is TRBV6-1 and J is TRBJ2-3; D is perhaps TRBD2 (6 bases). The CDR3 runs 14 residues. Trimming left V 3 bases short and J 1 base short, with 8 bases between. Germline assignment: CDR1 MNHNS and CDR2 SASEGT. CDR3 in DNA: TGTGCCAGCAGTGACAGGGAGGGCACAGATACGCAGTATTTT. This codes for CASSDREGTDTQYF.

The chain links TRBV27 to TRBJ2-7, with D tentatively TRBD1 (5 bases). The CDR3 loop spans 15 amino acids. Deletions cut 5 bases from V and 2 bases from J, with 16 bases between. Germline-derived CDR1 and CDR2 are MNHEY and SMNVEV (reference sequence). The CDR3 here is CASSTVAARAYEQYV. The CDR3 region has the DNA TGTGCCAGCAGTACTGTGGCGGCCAGGGCCTACGAGCAGTACGTC.

The chain couples TRBV10-1 to TRBJ1-1, with D possibly TRBD1 on 6 matching bases. The CDR3 consists of 13 residues. Germline V CDR1 and CDR2: WNHNN, SYGVQD (reference sequence). Trimming pared 8 bases from V and 4 bases from J, leaving 14 bases between. CDR3 coding DNA: TGCGCCAGCGCGGCGGGGGCGGTCACTGAAGCTTTCTTT. Translating it yields CASAAGAVTEAFF.

The rearrangement joins TRBV10-2 to TRBJ2-7; a possible D gene is TRBD1 (6 bases). V dropped 7 bases and J dropped 0 bases, with 16 bases sitting between them. Per germline, CDR1 WSHSY and CDR2 SAAADI. The CDR3 sequence is 15 residues long. CDR3 residues: CASNSPQGSSYEQYF. The CDR3 DNA is TGCGCCAGCAACTCGCCTCAGGGGAGCTCCTACGAGCAGTACTTC.

In DNA form, the CDR3 reads TGTGCCAGCAGCCCTAGGACTCCTTTGAACACTGAAGCTTTCTTT. Amino acids: CASSPRTPLNTEAFF. The rearrangement joins TRBV5-4 to TRBJ1-1; D unresolved. Trimming took off 4 bases at V and 0 bases at J, with 13 bases between the two ends. Germline V CDR1 and CDR2: SGHNT, YYREEE (reference sequence). The CDR3 runs 15 residues.